The source of this TCR beta chain is a study of identical twins. Overall study results and limits: The study reached conclusions through statistical analysis that was cross-sectional, not following the same donors. Memory repertoires lacked the insertion deficit that abundant cord blood beta clonotypes showed.

V was cut by 0 bases and J by 4 bases, with 10 bases left in between. Germline V gene sequence: CDR1 SGHDT, CDR2 YYEEEE. The CDR3 totals 14 residues. To note about this clonotype: Antigen specificity is unknown.

Template switching introduced a universal primer site, and the cDNA bore unique molecular identifiers. TCRdb used MiXCR to reprocess the 5' RACE reads, holding one entry per CDR3 protein. The data contain about 240,000 distinct CDR3 sequences, about 11% of them singletons. This TCR came from a man in his forties or fifties in good health. Sequencing input: memory T cells sorted from blood. The chain joins TRBV5-6 to TRBJ1-1, with unresolved D. Here the CDR3 DNA reads TGTGCCAGCAGCTTGGATGGGGTTGGCACTGAAGCTTTCTTT. Protein: CASSLDGVGTEAFF. Variable domain in full (rest from reference TRBV5-6 and TRBJ1-1): DAGVTQSPTHLIKTRGQQVTLRCSPKSGHDTVSWYQQALGQGPQFIFQYYEEEERQRGNFPDRFSGHQFPNYSSELNVNALLLGDSALYLCASSLDGVGTEAFFGQGTRLTVV.